This TCR beta chain was captured by sequencing in a study of breast tumors, draining lymph nodes, adjacent tissues. Study-wide results and limits: Tumor repertoires ranked between lymph nodes and nontumor tissue in diversity, with V and J gene preferences. Most tumor T cells seemingly derive from lymph node, then expand in tumor. Luminal-like breast cancer showed significantly higher tumor–nontumor repertoire similarity than basal-like.

There are many counts of this clonotype. Its antigen is not identified. TCRdb itself ran the multiplex PCR reads through MiXCR, one entry per CDR3 protein. This sample has about 25,000 distinct CDR3 sequences, with about 24% found just once. The CDR3 extends over 14 amino acids. With 4 bases clipped from V and 4 bases from J, the junction kept 7 bases outside the gene matches. From germline, CDR1 is MNHEY and CDR2 SMNVEV (reference sequence). The specimen was breast tumor tissue. The gene calls are TRBV27 and TRBJ2-7; TRBD1 matches 7 bases. The TCR comes from a female donor with breast cancer. Some clones in this sample may be carry-over from other donors' samples. CDR3 in DNA: TGTGCCAGCAGTTCGTTAAGACAGGGTTACGAGCAGTACTTC. Translated, it gives CASSSLRQGYEQYF.